This T cell receptor beta chain was sequenced during a study of blood T cell repertoires in COVID-19 (dated by TCRdb to 2018 to 2020). Background on the whole study: The collaborator samples originated in the United States, Italy and Spain and spanned the acute and convalescent phases of COVID-19. A freely available public database, intended as a resource for researchers studying the immune response to SARS-CoV-2, is where the repertoires were released. Where available, HLA class I and class II types were taken from metadata supplied by the sample provider and were not determined by assay-based typing. The material from the prospective study consisted of cDNA or gDNA derived from T cells, B-cell-depleted T cells, or PBMCs. Sample metadata almost always included a de-identified subject ID, COVID-19 status, age in years and sex. Subjects who had been exposed to COVID-19, were actively infected with it, or had recovered from it provided the deeply sampled blood TCRbeta repertoires that made up the dataset. The samples were drawn from the first 160 participants of the ongoing ImmuneRACE study and from some 1,300 subjects provided by 6 global collaborators.

A note on this clone: This receptor's antigen is unknown. No per-base quality is available; no much larger clone lies one base away.

In Seattle, one collaborating source enrolled patients while the infection was active and tracked those patients longitudinally over the course of disease. The collaborating institutions used their own protocols to collect whole blood in K2EDTA tubes. Collaborator samples were shipped for TCRbeta analysis as frozen whole blood, isolated PBMCs, or DNA extracted from either sample type. The immunoSEQ Assay, a bias-controlled multiplex PCR, was used to amplify TCRbeta CDR3 regions from genomic DNA. Turning to the authors' computational methods: Within the assay, amplification of reference gene primers was used to estimate how many nucleated cells each sample contained. To quantify the absolute abundance of each unique TCRbeta CDR3 rearrangement, sequence reads were collapsed and filtered. Productive Simpson clonality was computed per sample as the square root of Simpson's diversity index over productive rearrangements. TCRdb's version of the immuneACCESS table is confined to in-frame rearrangements and falls short of the full clone set. An unresolved V gene accounts for under half of the shortfall where checked; the remainder is of unknown origin. V, J and clone size reflect that table, while D and trimming were determined from the DNA. The table for this sample lists 55,000 to 65,000 clones; roughly four fifths of them were counted only once. The top ten constitute about 30% of the sample.

The CDR3 spans 15 residues, from the cysteine through the phenylalanine. The DNA shown is the 45-base CDR3, in frame from base 1. At the junction V is shortened by 5 bases and J by 4 bases, with 17 bases in between. CDR1 is given as LNHDA and CDR2 as SQIVND, both from the germline V gene (reference sequence). The paper's findings and limits, for the study overall: Clinical and demographic metadata were provided uncurated, with the amount varying by source and participant.

The sample comprised peripheral blood. The rearrangement joined TRBV19 to TRBJ2-5; possibly the D gene is TRBD1, per 7 matching bases. This receptor was taken from a man in his sixties with COVID-19, enrolled during active disease. The CDR3 protein: CASSPVGQGGETQYF. Read as DNA, the sequence is TGTGCCAGTAGTCCCGTGGGCCAGGGGGGAGAGACCCAGTACTTC.